These 20 T cell receptor beta chains were sequenced from one sample in a study of blood T cell dynamics during melanoma immunotherapy. Assay: immunoSEQ multiplex PCR; the TCRdb copy retains only in-frame clones and omits some. The data contain a few thousand clones, roughly 86% of them singletons. Time point of the sample: pre-treatment baseline. The sample here was blood, taken from a patient treated with checkpoint blockade. These receptors came from a human donor with melanoma.

This clone was recorded a few times. V usage is TRBV2 and J usage is TRBJ2-2; a possible D gene is TRBD2 (6 bases). With 4 bases removed from V and 3 bases from J, the gap between germline ends came to 6 bases. The CDR3 spans 13 residues. Germline loops: CDR1 SNHLY, CDR2 FYNNEI. The CDR3 protein is CASSGEDTGELFF. The CDR3 nucleotides read TGTGCCAGCAGTGGGGAGGACACCGGGGAGCTGTTTTTT.

The gene calls are TRBV5-6 and TRBJ1-5, with D uncertain. The germline gives CDR1 SGHDT, CDR2 YYEEEE. The CDR3 is 14 amino acids. V lost 0 bases and J 2 bases, leaving 6 bases between the germline ends. The CDR3 spells CASSLGLGNQPQHF. The CDR3 DNA reads as TGTGCCAGCAGCTTGGGCCTTGGCAATCAGCCCCAGCATTTT.

The V call is TRBV6-6, the J call TRBJ1-2; TRBD1 matches at 8 bases. Germline CDR1 reads MNHNY; CDR2 reads SVGAGI (reference sequence). CDR3 length equals 16 residues. The V gene end was trimmed by 6 bases and the J gene end by 5 bases; junction bases not matched to a gene: 14. CDR3: CASRKLAQGVGYGYTF. Here the CDR3 DNA reads TGTGCCAGCAGAAAACTAGCACAGGGGGTCGGTTATGGCTACACCTTC.

The V and J genes are TRBV5-1 and TRBJ2-6; D is unresolved. Trimming pared 1 base from V and 1 base from J, leaving 9 bases between. This CDR3 comprises 16 residues. Germline CDR1 and CDR2: SGHRS and YFSETQ. The CDR3 sequence is CASSLNFQSGANVLTF. CDR3 DNA: TGCGCCAGCAGCTTGAACTTTCAATCTGGGGCCAACGTCCTGACTTTC.

The chain combines TRBV9 with TRBJ1-2, with 8 bases matching TRBD1. V shed 3 bases, J shed 1 base, and the junction held 5 bases outside the gene matches. Germline lookup yields CDR1 SGDLS and CDR2 YYNGEE. CDR3 length: 15 residues. CDR3 bases: TGTGCCAGCAGCGACCCCAGGGGGCATAACTATGGCTACACCTTC. Translated, it gives CASSDPRGHNYGYTF.

In DNA form, the CDR3 reads TGTGCCAGCAGCTCTCAAACGACAGGGAGGTACAATGAGCAGTTCTTC. This translates into CASSSQTTGRYNEQFF. V gene TRBV5-4 combines with J gene TRBJ2-1; D possibly corresponds to TRBD1 (7 bases). Germline values: CDR1 SGHNT, CDR2 YYREEE (reference sequence). This CDR3 region has 16 residues. Between the trimmed V and J ends, which lost 3 bases and 4 bases, there was a span of 17 bases.

The CDR3 region is CASSSDGPLPDSTGELFF. CDR3 bases: TGCGCCAGCAGCTCAGACGGCCCCTTACCCGATAGCACCGGGGAGCTGTTTTTT. This chain connects TRBV5-1 to TRBJ2-2; no firm D call. Germline V CDR1 and CDR2: SGHRS, YFSETQ. V gave up 3 bases and J gave up 4 bases, with 22 bases separating them. The CDR3 is 18 amino acids.

This sequence joins TRBV2 and TRBJ1-5; 11 nucleotides agree with TRBD1. This CDR3 has 14 amino acids. The trim removed 6 bases at V and 6 bases at J, leaving 4 bases unmatched. In germline, CDR1 is SNHLY, CDR2 FYNNEI. CDR3: CASSGQGAPQPQHF. As DNA, the CDR3 is TGTGCCAGCAGCGGACAGGGGGCCCCTCAGCCCCAGCATTTT.

V is TRBV5-4 and J is TRBJ2-3, with TRBD2 matching 8 bases. With V trimmed by 3 bases and J by 6 bases, 9 bases remained unmatched. The CDR3 is made up of 15 amino acids. Per the germline V gene, CDR1 is SGHNT and CDR2 is YYREEE (reference sequence). CDR3 bases: TGTGCCAGCAGCTACCGACTAGCGCCCCAGGATACGCAGTATTTT. Protein: CASSYRLAPQDTQYF.

The chain employs TRBV27 and TRBJ1-1; D gene unclear. This CDR3 has 14 amino acids. Looked up from germline, CDR1 is MNHEY and CDR2 is SMNVEV (reference sequence). V was clipped by 2 bases and J by 1 base, with 8 bases between them. DNA of the CDR3: TGTGCCAGCAGTTTAGGACGGGGGAACACTGAAGCTTTCTTT. It codes for CASSLGRGNTEAFF.

This clone was seen a few times. V and J are TRBV6-5 and TRBJ2-1; TRBD2 is a possible D gene (7 bases). Germline assignment: CDR1 MNHEY and CDR2 SVGAGI. The CDR3 runs to 14 residues. Trimming stripped 5 bases from V and 8 bases from J, with 16 bases between. This CDR3 is CASSKNGGRDEQFF. The CDR3 region has the DNA TGTGCCAGCAGTAAGAACGGGGGGCGGGATGAGCAGTTCTTC.

The V and J genes are TRBV7-3 and TRBJ2-3; 14 bases fit TRBD2. The CDR3 length is 16 residues. CDR1 is SGHTA, CDR2 FQGTGA, per germline. V shed 6 bases and J 6 bases; nucleotides not matched to a gene: 8. The CDR3: CASSPRLAGGRDTQYF. As DNA, the CDR3 is TGTGCCAGCAGTCCTCGACTAGCGGGAGGGCGGGATACGCAGTATTTT.

This chain links TRBV5-6 with TRBJ1-2, with D uncertain. This CDR3 is 14 amino acids long. Trimming left V 4 bases short and J 2 bases short, with 12 bases between. The germline V gene encodes CDR1 SGHDT and CDR2 YYEEEE. CDR3 in DNA: TGTGCCAGCAGCGGGGAGACACGGAACTATGGCTACACCTTC. This gives the protein CASSGETRNYGYTF. Complete variable domain (other parts from reference TRBV5-6 and TRBJ1-2): DAGVTQSPTHLIKTRGQQVTLRCSPKSGHDTVSWYQQALGQGPQFIFQYYEEEERQRGNFPDRFSGHQFPNYSSELNVNALLLGDSALYLCASSGETRNYGYTFGSGTRLTVV.

The CDR3 is CASSVVRDYGYTF. The CDR3 nucleotides are TGTGCCAGCAGTGTGGTCAGGGACTATGGCTACACCTTC. This chain joins TRBV2 and TRBJ1-2; possible D gene TRBD1, 5 bases. CDR1 is SNHLY, CDR2 FYNNEI, per germline. The CDR3 loop spans 13 amino acids. V lost 4 bases, J lost 3 bases, and 9 bases lay in between.

The chain recombines TRBV5-4 with TRBJ1-3; TRBD1 matches at 9 bases. Germline CDR1 is SGHNT and CDR2 is YYREEE (reference sequence). The CDR3 length is 15 residues. V shed 2 bases and J 2 bases; nucleotides not matched to a gene: 2. The CDR3 is CASSLTGGTGNTIYF. The CDR3 nucleotides read TGTGCCAGCAGCTTAACAGGGGGCACTGGAAACACCATATATTTT.

This chain joins TRBV19 and TRBJ1-3; the D is unclear. V lost 4 bases to trimming and J lost 0 bases, with 13 bases between them. Germline CDR1 and CDR2: LNHDA and SQIVND (reference sequence). There are 16 residues in the CDR3. The CDR3 region is CASSTRTANSGNTIYF. The CDR3 DNA reads as TGTGCCAGTAGTACCCGGACTGCCAACTCTGGAAACACCATATATTTT.

This clone was observed a single time. The rearrangement links TRBV9 to TRBJ2-5, with TRBD2 identical over 10 bases. J gave up 2 bases and V 0 bases, and 1 base lay outside the gene matches. The CDR3 is made up of 15 amino acids. Germline-derived CDR1 and CDR2 are SGDLS and YYNGEE. DNA of the CDR3: TGTGCCAGCAGCGTAGAACTAGCGGGACAAGAGACCCAGTACTTC. It encodes CASSVELAGQETQYF.

This clone is categorized as medium-sized. This sequence joins TRBV6-5 and TRBJ1-2, with D maybe TRBD1 (6 bases). Per the germline V gene, CDR1 is MNHEY and CDR2 is SVGAGI. The CDR3 consists of 15 residues. Trimming left V 6 bases short and J 6 bases short, with 20 bases between. The CDR3 bases are TGTGCCAGCAGCCCGCAAACCGGGACAATCCATGGCTACACCTTC. Translated: CASSPQTGTIHGYTF.

Concerning this clone itself: The CDR3 end shows no conserved phenylalanine or tryptophan, and so a read error is likely. This chain connects TRBV28 to TRBJ1-2; 8 bases align to TRBD1. V was clipped by 6 bases and J by 5 bases; unmatched bases: 5. The CDR3 consists of 13 residues. Germline values: CDR1 MDHEN, CDR2 SYDVKM. CDR3 sequence: CASSRTGRYGYTL. CDR3 DNA: TGTGCCAGCAGCCGGACAGGGCGGTATGGCTACACCCTC.

This chain connects TRBV19 to TRBJ1-5; D not certain. Per the germline V gene, CDR1 is LNHDA and CDR2 is SQIVND (reference sequence). This CDR3 region has 12 residues. V was pared by 3 bases and J by 6 bases, with 6 bases between. The CDR3 loop is CASSILGQPQHF. The CDR3 nucleotides read TGTGCCAGTAGTATCCTGGGTCAGCCCCAGCATTTT.